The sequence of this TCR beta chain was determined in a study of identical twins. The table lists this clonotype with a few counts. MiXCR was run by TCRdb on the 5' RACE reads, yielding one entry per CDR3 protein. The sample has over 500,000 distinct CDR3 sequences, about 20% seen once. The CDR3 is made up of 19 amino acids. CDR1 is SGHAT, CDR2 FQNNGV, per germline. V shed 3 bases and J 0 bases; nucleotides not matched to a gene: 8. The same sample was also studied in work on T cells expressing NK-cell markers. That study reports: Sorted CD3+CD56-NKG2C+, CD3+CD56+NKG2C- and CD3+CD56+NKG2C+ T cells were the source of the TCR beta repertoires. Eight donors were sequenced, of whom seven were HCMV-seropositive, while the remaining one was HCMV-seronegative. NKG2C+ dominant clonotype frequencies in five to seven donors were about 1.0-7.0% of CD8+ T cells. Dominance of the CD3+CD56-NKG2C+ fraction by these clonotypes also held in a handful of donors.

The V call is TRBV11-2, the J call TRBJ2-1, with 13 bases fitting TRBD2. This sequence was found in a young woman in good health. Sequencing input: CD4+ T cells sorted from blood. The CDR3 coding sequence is TGTGCCAGCAGCTTTAGACTAGCGGGGGGTATGATCTCCTACAATGAGCAGTTCTTC. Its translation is CASSFRLAGGMISYNEQFF.